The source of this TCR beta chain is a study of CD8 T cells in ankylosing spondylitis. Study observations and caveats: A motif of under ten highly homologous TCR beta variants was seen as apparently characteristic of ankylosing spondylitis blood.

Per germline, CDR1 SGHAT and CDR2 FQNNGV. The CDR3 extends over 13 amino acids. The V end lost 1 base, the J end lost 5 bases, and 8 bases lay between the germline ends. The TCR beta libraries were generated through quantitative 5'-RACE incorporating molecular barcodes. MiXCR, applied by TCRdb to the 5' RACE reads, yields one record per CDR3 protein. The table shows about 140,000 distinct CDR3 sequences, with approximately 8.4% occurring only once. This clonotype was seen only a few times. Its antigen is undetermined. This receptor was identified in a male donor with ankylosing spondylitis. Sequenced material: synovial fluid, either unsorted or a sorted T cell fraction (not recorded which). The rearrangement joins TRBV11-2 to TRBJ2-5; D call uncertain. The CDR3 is CASSLGARETQYF. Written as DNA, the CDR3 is TGTGCCAGCAGCTTAGGTGCACGGGAGACCCAGTACTTC.